This T cell receptor beta chain was retrieved from a study of T cells of healthy individuals (dated by TCRdb to between 2017 and 2018). The sample holds many counts of this clonotype. This receptor's antigen is unknown. The record has no base qualities; no much larger clone is one base away. The library was built by means of 5' RACE. The run used an Illumina MiSeq. In TCRdb, the public reads were trimmed at Q25 with fastp and aligned with MiXCR, with productive beta chains retained. Identical CDR3 protein sequences are pooled into one entry, listed with their most common genes and DNA. The sample table holds fewer than 70,000 distinct CDR3 sequences, of which roughly 15% were seen once. The ten largest clones add up to around 16% of the sample. V was cut back by 6 bases and J by 6 bases, leaving a gap of 17 bases between them. In the germline V gene (reference sequence), CDR1 corresponds to LNHDA and CDR2 to SQIVND. The CDR3 spans 14 residues, from the cysteine through the phenylalanine. Only the CDR3 portion is preserved as DNA: 42 bases, with reading frame beginning at the first base.

Recombination linked TRBV19 to TRBJ1-1; the D gene remains uncertain. The clonotype originates from a human donor in good health. The DNA is as follows: TGTGCCAGTAGCAAGACGGCGGCGTCTCCTGAAGCTTTCTTT. This is translated as CASSKTAASPEAFF.